This T cell receptor beta chain was sequenced in a study of Graves' ophthalmopathy and Graves' hyperthyroidism. Excluded: other autoimmune disease, uncontrolled infection, pregnancy or lactation. The PBMCs were taken from about 9.7 ml of fresh peripheral blood. The germline V and J ends were trimmed by 1 base and 5 bases, with 5 bases remaining between them. CDR3 length: 11 amino acids. Germline V gives CDR1 GTSNPN, CDR2 SVGIG (reference sequence). RNA transcripts provided the template for amplifying TCR beta CDR3 regions. HTBI primers were employed in first-round RT-PCR, then a second-round multiplex PCR followed. MiXCR, run by TCRdb on the multiplex PCR reads, gives a single entry per CDR3 protein. The sample yields 660,000 or so distinct CDR3 sequences, about 38% seen once.

This clonotype originated in an adult man with Graves' ophthalmopathy. This chain joins TRBV30 and TRBJ2-5; a possible D gene is TRBD2 (5 bases). The sequencing input was peripheral blood. The CDR3, as DNA: TGTGCCTGGAGTGCGGGGGAGACCCAGTACTTC. This translates into CAWSAGETQYF.